This T cell receptor beta chain was retrieved from a study of T cell repertoires in cytomegalovirus infection. Study information: TCR beta signatures that were public indicated CMV infection and matching HLA type.

One entry per CDR3 protein, called by TCRdb with MiXCR from the reads. The sample records hundreds of thousands of distinct CDR3 sequences, approximately 8.9% being singletons. A word on this clonotype: What it binds is not known.

Study-wide findings and caveats: The study identified carriers of CMV plus the relevant HLA from cumulative public TCR beta family frequency. What dominated the ex vivo response were HLA-C-restricted CMV-specific TCR beta clonotypes.

With 4 bases removed from V and 7 bases from J, the gap between germline ends came to 8 bases. Germline CDR1 and CDR2: MNHEY and SVGAGI. This CDR3 contains 11 residues. This clonotype originated in a human donor in good health (CMV status not recorded). Some clones in this sample may be carry-over from other donors' samples. The sample consisted of PBMCs. The chain uses TRBV6-5 and TRBJ2-7; D unclear. The CDR3 region is CASSSIFEQYF. CDR3 nucleotide sequence: TGTGCCAGCAGTTCGATATTTGAGCAGTACTTC.